These 25 T cell receptor beta chains were all obtained from the same sample, sequenced in a study of identical twins. Via MiXCR, TCRdb re-called the 5' RACE reads, giving one row per CDR3 protein. The sample holds 420,000 or so distinct CDR3 sequences; less than 20% are singletons and the top ten take about 12%. Sequenced material: naive T cells sorted from blood. The receptors stem from a man in his forties or fifties in good health.

This clonotype was picked up many times. The V and J genes are TRBV20-1 and TRBJ2-7; 13 nucleotides match TRBD2. Germline assignment: CDR1 DFQATT and CDR2 SNEGSKA (reference sequence). Trimming took 1 base from V and 5 from J; bases not matched to a gene: 5. The CDR3 loop spans 15 amino acids. This chain's CDR3 is CSARALAGGPDEQYF. In nucleotides, the CDR3 is TGCAGTGCTAGAGCACTAGCGGGAGGGCCAGACGAGCAGTACTTC.

This clonotype was recorded many times. The CDR3 sequence: CSAVGQPSYEQYF. The CDR3 DNA reads TGCAGCGCTGTGGGACAGCCATCCTACGAGCAGTACTTC. The chain carries TRBV29-1 and TRBJ2-7, with TRBD1 matching 7 bases. V trimming: 7 bases; J trimming: 1 base; junction bases outside the gene matches: 7. The CDR3 sequence is 13 residues long. Germline loops: CDR1 SQVTM, CDR2 ANQGSEA.

This clonotype was detected ten times or more. This sequence joins TRBV5-1 and TRBJ2-7, with D perhaps matching TRBD1 (5 bases). This CDR3 is built from 14 residues. Trimming pared 1 base from V and 0 bases from J, leaving 8 bases between. Germline V gene lookup returns CDR1 SGHRS and CDR2 YFSETQ. Here the CDR3 reads CASSLQGISYEQYF. The CDR3 coding sequence is TGCGCCAGCAGCTTGCAGGGAATCTCCTACGAGCAGTACTTC.

This clonotype has just a few counts. The V call is TRBV29-1, the J call TRBJ2-7; TRBD2 matches at 10 bases. The CDR3 extends over 17 amino acids. Germline V gene data show CDR1 as SQVTM and CDR2 as ANQGSEA. V lost 1 base and J lost 8; bases outside the gene matches: 17. The CDR3 bases are TGCAGCGTTGAAGGAGGCATCTCAGTGCCTAGCGGGGGCAAGCAGTACTTC. The encoded protein is CSVEGGISVPSGGKQYF.

This clonotype showed up many times. The chain is built from TRBV5-1 and TRBJ1-2, with no clear D. V shed 3 bases and J shed 2 bases, with 8 bases lying between them. CDR3 length: 13 amino acids. Germline V gene lookup returns CDR1 SGHRS and CDR2 YFSETQ. CDR3 bases: TGCGCCAGCAGCTCCGACGGGAACTATGGCTACACCTTC. Translated, it gives CASSSDGNYGYTF. Together with reference TRBV5-1 and TRBJ1-2, the CDR3 gives the full variable domain: KAGVTQTPRYLIKTRGQQVTLSCSPISGHRSVSWYQQTPGQGLQFLFEYFSETQRNKGNFPGRFSGRQFSNSRSEMNVSTLELGDSALYLCASSSDGNYGYTFGSGTRLTVV.

The chain links TRBV5-1 to TRBJ2-7; D is perhaps TRBD1 (5 bases). Trimming took off 0 bases at V and 1 base at J, with 17 bases between the two ends. The CDR3 has 17 residues. CDR1 SGHRS and CDR2 YFSETQ come from the germline V gene. CDR3 amino acids: CASSLAVATAISYEQYF. CDR3 DNA: TGCGCCAGCAGCTTGGCTGTTGCGACAGCTATTTCCTACGAGCAGTACTTC.

This clonotype was found many times. The chain employs TRBV3-1 and TRBJ2-7; D not certain. There are 13 residues in the CDR3. V was trimmed by 1 base and J by 3 bases, leaving 7 bases between them. Per the germline V gene, CDR1 is LGHDT and CDR2 is YNNKEL (reference sequence). CDR3 in DNA: TGTGCCAGCAGCCAAGTTTCGAGCTACGAGCAGTACTTC. Its translation is CASSQVSSYEQYF.

This clonotype was seen a few times. This chain uses TRBV2 with TRBJ2-5, with TRBD2 identical over 12 bases. Looked up from germline, CDR1 is SNHLY and CDR2 is FYNNEI. This CDR3 comprises 15 residues. After removal of 3 bases from V and 4 bases from J, the junction contained 3 bases not matched to a gene. The CDR3, as DNA: TGTGCCAGCAGTGATCGACTAGCGGGAGCAGAGACCCAGTACTTC. It translates to CASSDRLAGAETQYF.

The chain combines TRBV7-2 with TRBJ2-7; D is uncertain. The CDR3 has 12 residues. Germline V gene lookup returns CDR1 SGHTA and CDR2 FQGNSA. V was clipped by 2 bases and J by 4 bases, with 6 bases between them. The CDR3 DNA follows: TGTGCCAGCAGCTTAACCCGATACGAGCAGTACTTC. This codes for CASSLTRYEQYF.

This sequence joins TRBV12-3 or TRBV12-4 and TRBJ1-6; 8 nucleotides line up with TRBD1. This CDR3 comprises 15 residues. V dropped 5 bases and J dropped 4; count of bases not matched to a gene: 4. CDR3: CASSQGAQYNSPLHF. For the CDR3, the DNA is TGTGCCAGCAGTCAGGGGGCTCAGTATAATTCACCCCTCCACTTT.

Ten or more counts support this clonotype. The chain couples TRBV5-1 to TRBJ1-1; D gene unclear. Germline V gene lookup returns CDR1 SGHRS and CDR2 YFSETQ. The V gene lost 0 bases and the J gene lost 4 bases, with 7 bases spanning the gap. The CDR3 spans 13 residues. DNA of the CDR3: TGCGCCAGCAGCTTGGATGGGTTCACTGAAGCTTTCTTT. It is translated as CASSLDGFTEAFF.

This clonotype was seen more than once but under ten times. This chain joins TRBV20-1 and TRBJ1-5; D is undetermined. Germline V gene data show CDR1 as DFQATT and CDR2 as SNEGSKA (reference sequence). V was pared by 1 base and J by 5 bases, with 6 bases between. The CDR3 runs to 12 residues. The CDR3 DNA sequence: TGCAGTGCTAGAGTGACTGATCAGCCCCAGCATTTT. Translated, it gives CSARVTDQPQHF.

The CDR3 spells CASSEYTLGRGETQYF. The CDR3 DNA reads as TGTGCCAGCAGTGAATATACTTTGGGAAGAGGGGAGACCCAGTACTTC. The chain carries TRBV25-1 and TRBJ2-5; possible D gene TRBD2, 5 bases. Trimming cost V 0 bases and J 5 bases, with 16 bases left between them. The length of the CDR3 is 16 residues. The germline CDR1 and CDR2 sequences are MGHDK and SYGVNS.

This clonotype was detected only a few times. This chain uses TRBV11-2 with TRBJ2-7, with D unresolved. V lost 5 bases and J lost 1, with 18 bases in between. Germline V gene data show CDR1 as SGHAT and CDR2 as FQNNGV. The CDR3 totals 16 residues. The CDR3: CASSPVEKKRSYEQYF. CDR3 nucleotide sequence: TGTGCCAGCAGCCCCGTCGAAAAGAAGAGGTCCTACGAGCAGTACTTC.

Written as DNA, the CDR3 is TGTGCCAGCAGCGTAGAAGGCAGACACACAGATACGCAGTATTTT. Translating it yields CASSVEGRHTDTQYF. This chain connects TRBV9 to TRBJ2-3; no firm D call. Germline V CDR1 and CDR2: SGDLS, YYNGEE. CDR3 length: 15 residues. Trimming cost V 0 bases and J 2 bases, with 10 bases left between them.

This clonotype has only a few counts. V usage is TRBV20-1 and J usage is TRBJ2-5, with D perhaps TRBD1 (6 bases). The CDR3 contains 12 residues. Trimming removed 4 bases from V and 2 bases from J, with 8 bases in between. The germline CDR1 and CDR2 sequences are DFQATT and SNEGSKA (reference sequence). CDR3 bases: TGCAGTGCTACCGGACAGCAAGAGACCCAGTACTTC. It specifies CSATGQQETQYF.

This clonotype was picked up a small number of times. This chain links TRBV28 with TRBJ1-5; 7 nucleotides match TRBD1. V shed 5 bases, J shed 4 bases, and the junction held 8 bases outside the gene matches. Germline CDR1 is MDHEN and CDR2 is SYDVKM. This CDR3 is built from 15 residues. The CDR3 bases are TGTGCCAGCAGTCCGCGACAGGGTGGGAATCAGCCCCAGCATTTT. It yields the protein CASSPRQGGNQPQHF.

The CDR3 here is CASSILRERETQYF. CDR3 DNA: TGTGCCAGCAGTATCCTCAGGGAGCGAGAGACCCAGTACTTC. This chain uses TRBV28 with TRBJ2-5; D tentatively reads TRBD1 or TRBD2 (5 bases each). Germline V gives CDR1 MDHEN, CDR2 SYDVKM. V lost 5 bases to trimming and J lost 4 bases, with 14 bases between them. There are 14 residues in the CDR3.

This clonotype was found many times. The chain recombines TRBV29-1 with TRBJ2-7; the D gene could be TRBD1 or TRBD2 (5 bases each). Germline CDR1 SQVTM, CDR2 ANQGSEA. The CDR3 has 14 residues. Trimming removed 2 bases from V and 2 bases from J, with 13 bases in between. The CDR3 DNA is TGCAGCGTTGAACGGGACGGCCAACCCTACGAGCAGTACTTC. Amino acids: CSVERDGQPYEQYF.

This chain uses TRBV19 with TRBJ1-2; D unresolved. The CDR3 runs 14 residues. Germline loops: CDR1 LNHDA, CDR2 SQIVND (reference sequence). Deletions cut 5 bases from V and 4 bases from J, with 14 bases between. CDR3 sequence reads: CASSPGPGVYGYTF. The CDR3 DNA reads as TGTGCCAGTAGTCCTGGTCCGGGAGTCTATGGCTACACCTTC.

In its sample, this clonotype was seen many times. The chain employs TRBV18 and TRBJ1-1, with D perhaps matching TRBD1 (6 bases). The CDR3 consists of 15 residues. The germline V and J ends were trimmed by 0 bases and 1 base, with 9 bases remaining between them. Germline V lookup: CDR1 KGHSH, CDR2 LQKENI. CDR3 in DNA: TGTGCCAGCTCACCACCACAGGGCTGGAACACTGAAGCTTTCTTT. It is translated as CASSPPQGWNTEAFF.

The V call is TRBV19, the J call TRBJ2-1; TRBD2 agrees at 11 bases. This CDR3 spans 16 amino acids. The V segment lost 1 base and the J segment 8 bases; nucleotides outside the gene matches: 7. The germline V gene encodes CDR1 LNHDA and CDR2 SQIVND (reference sequence). The CDR3: CASSIGVAGGFYEQFF. The CDR3 coding sequence is TGTGCCAGTAGTATAGGTGTAGCGGGGGGGTTCTATGAGCAGTTCTTC.

This clonotype came up a few times. This rearrangement joins TRBV27 to TRBJ1-6; possible D gene TRBD1, 6 bases. CDR1 and CDR2 (germline): MNHEY, SMNVEV (reference sequence). The CDR3 length is 20 residues. Trimming cost V 6 bases and J 0 bases, with 24 bases left between them. CDR3 sequence: CASRLLVKDRPVSYNSPLHF. CDR3 nucleotide sequence: TGTGCCAGCAGGCTACTTGTAAAGGACAGACCCGTCTCCTATAATTCACCCCTCCACTTT.

This chain joins TRBV6-2 or TRBV6-3 and TRBJ2-1; D unresolved. The germline CDR1 and CDR2 sequences are MNHEY and SVGEGT. V was pared by 2 bases and J by 6 bases, with 11 bases between. This CDR3 comprises 14 residues. CDR3 sequence reads: CASSYPSSPNEQFF. The CDR3 DNA follows: TGTGCCAGCAGTTACCCCTCGTCCCCCAATGAGCAGTTCTTC.

This clonotype has just a few counts. The chain employs TRBV6-2 or TRBV6-3 and TRBJ2-2; a weak D match, TRBD1 (6 bases). Germline V gene sequence: CDR1 MNHEY, CDR2 SVGEGT. CDR3 length equals 17 residues. V was trimmed by 5 bases and J by 3 bases, leaving 19 bases between them. The CDR3: CASSPLVRDTYTGELFF. As DNA, the CDR3 is TGTGCCAGCAGTCCCCTTGTACGGGACACTTACACCGGGGAGCTGTTTTTT.